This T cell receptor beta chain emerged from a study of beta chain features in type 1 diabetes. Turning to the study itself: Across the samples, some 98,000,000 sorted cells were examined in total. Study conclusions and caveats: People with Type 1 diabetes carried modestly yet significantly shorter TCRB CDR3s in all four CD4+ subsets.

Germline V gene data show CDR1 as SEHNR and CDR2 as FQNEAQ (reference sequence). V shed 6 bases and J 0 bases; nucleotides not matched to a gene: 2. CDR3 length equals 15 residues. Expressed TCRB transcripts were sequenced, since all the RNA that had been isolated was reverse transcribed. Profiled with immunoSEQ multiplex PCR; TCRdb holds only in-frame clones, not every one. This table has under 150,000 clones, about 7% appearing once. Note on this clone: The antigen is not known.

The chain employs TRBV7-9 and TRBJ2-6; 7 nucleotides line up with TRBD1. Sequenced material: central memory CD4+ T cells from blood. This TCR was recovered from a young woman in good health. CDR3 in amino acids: CASRRDSSGANVLTF. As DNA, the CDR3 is TGTGCCAGCAGGAGGGACAGCTCTGGGGCCAACGTCCTGACTTTC. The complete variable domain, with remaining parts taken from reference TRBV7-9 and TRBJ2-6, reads DTGVSQNPRHKITKRGQNVTFRCDPISEHNRLYWYRQTLGQGPEFLTYFQNEAQLEKSRLLSDRFSAERPKGSFSTLEIQRTEQGDSAMYLCASRRDSSGANVLTFGAGSRLTVL.